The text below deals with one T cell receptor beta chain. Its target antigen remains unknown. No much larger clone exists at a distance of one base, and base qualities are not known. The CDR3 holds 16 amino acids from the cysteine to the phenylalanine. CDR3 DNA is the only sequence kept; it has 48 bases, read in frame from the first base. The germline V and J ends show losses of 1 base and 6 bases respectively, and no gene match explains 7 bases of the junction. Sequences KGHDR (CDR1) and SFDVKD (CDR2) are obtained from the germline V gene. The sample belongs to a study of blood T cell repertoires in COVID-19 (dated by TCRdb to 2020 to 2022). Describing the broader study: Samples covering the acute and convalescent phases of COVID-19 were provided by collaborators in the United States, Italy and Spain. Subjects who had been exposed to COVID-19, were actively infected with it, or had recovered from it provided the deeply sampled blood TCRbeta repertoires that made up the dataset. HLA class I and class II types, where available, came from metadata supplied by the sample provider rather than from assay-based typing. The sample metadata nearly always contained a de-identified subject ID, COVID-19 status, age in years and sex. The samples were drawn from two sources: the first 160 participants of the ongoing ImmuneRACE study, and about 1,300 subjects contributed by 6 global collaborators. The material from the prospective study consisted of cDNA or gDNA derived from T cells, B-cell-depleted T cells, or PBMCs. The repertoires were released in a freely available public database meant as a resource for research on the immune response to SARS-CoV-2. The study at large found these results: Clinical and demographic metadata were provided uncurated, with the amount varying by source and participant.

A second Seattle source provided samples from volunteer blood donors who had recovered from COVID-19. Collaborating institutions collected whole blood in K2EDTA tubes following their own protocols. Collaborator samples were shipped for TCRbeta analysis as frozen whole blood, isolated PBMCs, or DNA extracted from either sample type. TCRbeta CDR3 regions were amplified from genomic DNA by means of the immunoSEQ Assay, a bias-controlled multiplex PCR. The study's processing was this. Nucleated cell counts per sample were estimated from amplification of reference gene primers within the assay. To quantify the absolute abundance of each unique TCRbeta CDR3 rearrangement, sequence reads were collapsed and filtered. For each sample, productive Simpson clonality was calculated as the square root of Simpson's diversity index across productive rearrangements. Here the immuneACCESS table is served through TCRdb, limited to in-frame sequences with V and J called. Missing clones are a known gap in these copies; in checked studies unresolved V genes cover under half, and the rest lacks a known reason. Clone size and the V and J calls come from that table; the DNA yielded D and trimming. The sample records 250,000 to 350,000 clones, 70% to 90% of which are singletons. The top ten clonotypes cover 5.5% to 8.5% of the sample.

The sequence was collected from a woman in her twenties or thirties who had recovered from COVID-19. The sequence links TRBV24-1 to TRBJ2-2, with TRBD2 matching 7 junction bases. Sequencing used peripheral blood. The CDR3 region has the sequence CATSDLKTSFSGELFF. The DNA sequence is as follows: TGTGCCACCAGTGATTTAAAGACTAGCTTTTCCGGGGAGCTGTTTTTT.